These 10 T cell receptor beta chains were sequenced from one sample in a study of blood T cell repertoires in COVID-19. The data were produced by immunoSEQ multiplex PCR, yet TCRdb's version contains in-frame clones alone and is incomplete. The sample holds 200,000 to 250,000 clones, approximately 87% seen once. The material sequenced was PBMCs or T cells enriched from blood (not recorded which). The receptors come from a woman between 45 and 60 years old in a cohort exposed to, infected with or recovered from COVID-19 (not recorded which).

The chain joins TRBV6-5 to TRBJ2-3; 10 bases line up with TRBD1. V dropped 10 bases and J dropped 5; count of bases not matched to a gene: 6. Germline V gene lookup returns CDR1 MNHEY and CDR2 SVGAGI. This CDR3 has 13 amino acids. CDR3 sequence reads: CATGTGARDTQYF. The CDR3 DNA is TGTGCCACCGGGACAGGGGCCCGAGATACGCAGTATTTT.

The chain uses TRBV4-2 and TRBJ2-7, with 13 bases aligning to TRBD2. Per germline, CDR1 LGHNA and CDR2 YNFKEQ. V lost 0 bases and J lost 5; bases outside the gene matches: 4. This CDR3 has 16 amino acids. DNA of the CDR3: TGTGCCAGCAGCCAAGAACTAGCGGGGGGGTTGGACGAGCAGTACTTC. It translates to CASSQELAGGLDEQYF.

This clone was seen once. The chain couples TRBV28 to TRBJ1-1; no clear D gene. Germline V gene data show CDR1 as MDHEN and CDR2 as SYDVKM. CDR3 length: 12 residues. The ends were cut back, 6 bases at V and 3 bases at J, with 8 bases in the middle. The CDR3 DNA sequence: TGTGCCAGCAGGTCAGTCCACACTGAAGCTTTCTTT. Translated: CASRSVHTEAFF.

V is TRBV2 and J is TRBJ1-2; no definite D call. The CDR3 is made up of 15 amino acids. V lost 2 bases to trimming and J lost 1 base, with 11 bases between them. Germline values: CDR1 SNHLY, CDR2 FYNNEI. The CDR3 here is CASSEMADFNYGYTF. The CDR3, as DNA: TGTGCCAGCAGTGAAATGGCAGACTTTAACTATGGCTACACCTTC.

The genes are TRBV4-1 and TRBJ1-1, with D possibly being TRBD1 (5 bases). The CDR3 sequence is 15 residues long. V dropped 1 base and J dropped 6 bases, with 15 bases sitting between them. CDR1 and CDR2 (germline): MGHRA, YSYEKL. The CDR3 DNA follows: TGCGCCAGCAGCCAAGTCGGGGGTATTGGCTCTGAAGCTTTCTTT. This sequence encodes CASSQVGGIGSEAFF.

The chain joins TRBV2 to TRBJ1-1; the match to TRBD1 covers 8 bases. The germline V gene has CDR1 SNHLY and CDR2 FYNNEI. The ends lost 2 bases at V and 5 bases at J; junction bases unmatched: 4. The CDR3 sequence is 14 residues long. Here the CDR3 DNA reads TGTGCCAGCAGTGAATCAGGGGGCGAGACTGAAGCTTTCTTT. Protein sequence: CASSESGGETEAFF.

V and J are TRBV21-1 and TRBJ1-1. TRBV21-1 has pseudogene status. The CDR3 is 16 amino acids. CDR3 loop: CASSSTQLGGWTEAFF. For the CDR3, the DNA is TGTGCCAGCAGCAGTACGCAGTTGGGGGGATGGACTGAAGCTTTCTTT.

V and J are TRBV7-3 and TRBJ2-7; 7 positions match TRBD2. This CDR3 region has 15 residues. CDR1 SGHTA and CDR2 FQGTGA come from the germline V gene. With V trimmed by 2 bases and J by 10 bases, 14 bases remained unmatched. CDR3 in amino acids: CASSLGLAGLAEQYF. In DNA form, the CDR3 reads TGTGCCAGCAGCTTAGGGTTGGCAGGCCTAGCGGAACAGTACTTC.

The V gene is TRBV24-1, the J gene TRBJ2-5; 8 bases agree with TRBD1. CDR1 and CDR2 from the germline V gene are KGHDR and SFDVKD. The CDR3 is 16 amino acids. J gave up 4 bases and V 3 bases, and 9 bases lay outside the gene matches. The DNA for the CDR3 is TGTGCCACCAGTGATCCCCGCCGGACAGGGTCAGAGACCCAGTACTTC. Translating it yields CATSDPRRTGSETQYF.

The table lists this clone with a count of one. The chain couples TRBV3-1 (or the pseudogene TRBV3-2) to TRBJ1-2; 8 positions agree with TRBD1. J gave up 5 bases and V 6 bases, and 2 bases lay outside the gene matches. The V gene's germline CDR1 is LGHDT and CDR2 YNNKEL (reference sequence). The CDR3 runs to 12 residues. CDR3 nucleotide sequence: TGTGCCAGCAGACAGGGGGTTTATGGCTACACCTTC. Protein sequence: CASRQGVYGYTF.